This T cell receptor (beta chain) was retrieved from a study of blood T cell repertoires in COVID-19. Study details: Both acute and convalescent COVID-19 samples were obtained from the United States, Italy and Spain. The analysed material was cDNA or gDNA that came from T cells, B-cell-depleted T cells, or PBMCs.

V shed 6 bases and J shed 0 bases, with 12 bases lying between them. In germline, CDR1 is LNHDA, CDR2 SQIVND (reference sequence). This CDR3 comprises 14 residues. In the original analysis: Amplification of reference gene primers was used by the study to estimate nucleated cell counts. The protocol was immunoSEQ multiplex PCR, while the TCRdb copy is restricted to in-frame clones and leaves out a portion. V and J calls plus clone size are reproduced from that table; the DNA served to infer D and trimming. Among about 94,000 clones listed, more than 80% were seen once. The sequence was collected from a woman of 80 years or more with acute or convalescent COVID-19. Sequenced sample: peripheral blood. This sequence joins TRBV19 and TRBJ2-7; D unclear. The CDR3 bases are TGTGCCAGTAGGTCTCCAACGGGCTCCTACGAGCAGTACTTC. Its translation: CASRSPTGSYEQYF.